This T cell receptor (beta chain) was identified during a study of blood T cell repertoires in COVID-19. Profiled with immunoSEQ multiplex PCR; TCRdb holds only in-frame clones, not every one. The sample has fewer than 400,000 clones; approximately 84% are singletons. The CDR3 totals 14 residues. Germline CDR1 and CDR2: SGHTA and FQGNSA. The V segment lost 4 bases and the J segment 4 bases; nucleotides outside the gene matches: 2. The sequence was collected from a man aged 30 to 39 who had recovered from COVID-19. Source material: PBMCs or T cells enriched from blood (not recorded which). The chain combines TRBV7-2 with TRBJ1-2, with TRBD1 matching 11 bases. CDR3 coding DNA: TGTGCCAGCAGCTCAGGGACAGGGGGCTATGGCTACACCTTC. Its protein is CASSSGTGGYGYTF. Full variable domain (rest looked up from reference TRBV7-2 and TRBJ1-2): GAGVSQSPSNKVTEKGKDVELRCDPISGHTALYWYRQSLGQGLEFLIYFQGNSAPDKSGLPSDRFSAERTGGSVSTLTIQRTQQEDSAVYLCASSSGTGGYGYTFGSGTRLTVV.